Each of the 5 T cell receptor beta chains below was sequenced from the same sample in a study of beta chain features in type 1 diabetes. Investigators reverse transcribed all isolated RNA, so they sequenced expressed TCRB transcripts. Repertoires were generated with immunoSEQ multiplex PCR, while TCRdb's copy carries only in-frame clones and drops some. The sample records approximately 250,000 clones, roughly a tenth being singletons. Findings and limits, study-wide: Moderately but significantly shorter TCRB CDR3s were found in Type 1 diabetes patients in all four CD4+ subsets.

No antigen is known for these receptors. Sequencing was performed on naive CD4+ T cells from blood. Receptors were obtained from a man aged 30-40 years with type 1 diabetes.

In its sample, this clone was seen a few times. This chain connects TRBV9 to TRBJ2-2; a possible D gene is TRBD1 (5 bases). The CDR3 is 15 amino acids. CDR1 is SGDLS, CDR2 YYNGEE, per germline. V was pared by 0 bases and J by 0 bases, with 6 bases between. In DNA, the CDR3 is TGTGCCAGCAGCGTAGGGACAACGAACACCGGGGAGCTGTTTTTT. It translates to CASSVGTTNTGELFF.

This clone turned up a few times. The chain joins TRBV29-1 to TRBJ1-1; TRBD1 is a possible D gene (5 bases). Germline V lookup: CDR1 SQVTM, CDR2 ANQGSEA. The CDR3 length is 14 residues. V dropped 3 bases and J dropped 5 bases, with 16 bases sitting between them. The CDR3 nucleotides read TGCAGCGTTGACGGGTTGCAGGGTGAGACTGAAGCTTTCTTT. Translated, it gives CSVDGLQGETEAFF.

The rearrangement joins TRBV6-6 to TRBJ2-4, with D perhaps matching TRBD2 (5 bases). V was cut by 5 bases and J by 4 bases, with 9 bases left in between. CDR3 size: 13 residues. Looked up from germline, CDR1 is MNHNY and CDR2 is SVGAGI (reference sequence). Here the CDR3 reads CASSPGGKNIQYF. DNA for the CDR3: TGTGCCAGCAGTCCCGGAGGAAAAAACATTCAGTACTTC.

This clone showed up just a few times. This chain uses TRBV5-4 with TRBJ2-5, with 7 bases identical to TRBD1. V gave up 3 bases and J gave up 5 bases; unmatched junction bases: 10. Germline V gene data show CDR1 as SGHNT and CDR2 as YYREEE (reference sequence). The CDR3 runs to 15 residues. CDR3 sequence (DNA): TGTGCCAGCAGCTCTAAGACAGGGTTTCGGGAGACCCAGTACTTC. Residues: CASSSKTGFRETQYF.

CDR3 in amino acids: CASSLGDIIGNQPQHF. The CDR3 DNA is TGTGCCAGCAGCTTAGGGGACATTATCGGCAATCAGCCCCAGCATTTT. The chain is built from TRBV7-9 and TRBJ1-5, with D perhaps matching TRBD1 (6 bases). V was trimmed by 1 base and J by 2 bases, leaving 12 bases between them. This CDR3 comprises 16 residues. Germline loops: CDR1 SEHNR, CDR2 FQNEAQ (reference sequence).